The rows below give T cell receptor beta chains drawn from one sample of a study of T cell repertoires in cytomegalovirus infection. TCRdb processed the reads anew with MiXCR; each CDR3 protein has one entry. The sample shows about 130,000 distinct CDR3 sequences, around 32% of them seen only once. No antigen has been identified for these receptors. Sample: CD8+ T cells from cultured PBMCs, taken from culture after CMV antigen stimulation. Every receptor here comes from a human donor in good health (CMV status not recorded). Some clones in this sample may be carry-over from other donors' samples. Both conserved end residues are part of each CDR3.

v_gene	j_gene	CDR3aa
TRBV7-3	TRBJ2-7	CASSPGTANEQYF
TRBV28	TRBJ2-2	CASSLRTSGGAVSGELFF
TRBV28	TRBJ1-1	CASSGYMTGTGNTEAFF
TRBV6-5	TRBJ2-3	CASSYGVGTDTQYF
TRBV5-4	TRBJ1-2	CASTPDRVGGYTF
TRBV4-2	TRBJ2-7	CASSQELGRGLNEQYF
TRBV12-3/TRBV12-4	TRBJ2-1	CASSLVGPSGNEQFF
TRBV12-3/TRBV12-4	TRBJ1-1	CASSLSTYGRQQGDNTEAFF
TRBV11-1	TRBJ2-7	CASSRRDRYYEQYF
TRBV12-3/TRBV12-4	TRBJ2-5	CASSLSPSGEETQYF
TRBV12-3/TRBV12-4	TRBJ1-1	CASSFTGSMNTEAFF
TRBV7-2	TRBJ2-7	CASSLWASYEQYF
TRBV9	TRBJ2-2	CASTSMGQGETGELFF
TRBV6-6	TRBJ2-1	CASTTGLGVKQDEQFF
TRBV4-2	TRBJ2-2	CASSQAWDINTGELFF
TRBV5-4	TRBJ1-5	CASSLEGEEPQHF
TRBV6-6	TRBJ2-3	CASLETPGTLIGTDTQYF
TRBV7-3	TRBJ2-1	CASSIYRGREQFF
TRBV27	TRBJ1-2	CASMGGASYGYTF
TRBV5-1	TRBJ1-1	CASSYQQGAGTEAFF
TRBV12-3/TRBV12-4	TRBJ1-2	CASSYWGTPNYGYTF
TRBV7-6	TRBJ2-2	CASSSGTGAGELFF
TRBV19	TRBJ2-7	CASSPRDRVDEQYF
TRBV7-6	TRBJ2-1	CASSPSGYSYNEQFF
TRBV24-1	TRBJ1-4	CATSDPQDRGPVHNEKLFF
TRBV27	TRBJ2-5	CASSPRGRQETQYF
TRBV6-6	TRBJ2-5	CASSYSWTGTGQETQYF
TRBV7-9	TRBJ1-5	CVSSRTGNQPQHF
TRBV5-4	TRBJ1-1	CASSLQGTGEAFF